This entry lists 25 T cell receptor beta chains sequenced from one sample in a study of blood T cell repertoires in COVID-19. Data came from immunoSEQ multiplex PCR; TCRdb stores just in-frame clones and leaves some out. The sample holds fewer than 350,000 clones; approximately 92% are singletons and the top ten take about 6.8%. Sequenced material: peripheral blood. The receptor source for this set is a woman in her twenties or thirties with COVID-19, enrolled during active disease.

This chain connects TRBV3-1 (or the pseudogene TRBV3-2) to TRBJ1-2, with a tentative D call TRBD1 (6 bases). Deletions cut 4 bases from V and 3 bases from J, with 15 bases between. Looked up from germline, CDR1 is LGHDT and CDR2 is YNNKEL (reference sequence). There are 15 residues in the CDR3. The CDR3 protein is CASSPRTVVYYGYTF. The CDR3 nucleotides read TGTGCCAGCAGCCCCCGGACAGTTGTGTACTATGGCTACACCTTC.

The genes are TRBV3-1 (or the pseudogene TRBV3-2) and TRBJ2-1; perhaps TRBD2 as D (6 bases). This CDR3 contains 16 residues. Trimming left V 0 bases short and J 3 bases short, with 12 bases between. The germline gives CDR1 LGHDT, CDR2 YNNKEL (reference sequence). DNA of the CDR3: TGTGCCAGCAGCCAAGAAGTTCCGGGACTCTACAATGAGCAGTTCTTC. This sequence encodes CASSQEVPGLYNEQFF.

By share of the sample, this clone is medium-sized. The chain uses TRBV27 and TRBJ2-4; weak D call: TRBD2 (7 bases). Trimming cost V 2 bases and J 9 bases, with 23 bases left between them. The CDR3 has 17 amino acids. In germline, CDR1 is MNHEY, CDR2 SMNVEV (reference sequence). The CDR3 DNA reads TGTGCCAGCAGTTTAAGGGGGAGCGGGGCTTCCCTGGCCATTCAGTACTTC. This sequence encodes CASSLRGSGASLAIQYF.

This CDR3 reads CASSSSPSGRVETQYF. CDR3 DNA sequence: TGTGCCAGCAGCTCCTCACCTAGCGGGAGGGTGGAGACCCAGTACTTC. This chain joins TRBV9 and TRBJ2-5, with TRBD2 identical over 12 bases. The CDR3 is 16 amino acids. In germline, CDR1 is SGDLS, CDR2 YYNGEE. J was trimmed by 5 bases and V by 4 bases; bases with no gene match: 9.

The chain combines TRBV5-4 with TRBJ2-1, with 13 bases fitting TRBD2. The germline V gene encodes CDR1 SGHNT and CDR2 YYREEE (reference sequence). J was trimmed by 7 bases and V by 4 bases; bases with no gene match: 11. This CDR3 is built from 17 residues. The CDR3 nucleotides read TGTGCCAGCAGCGGAACCGGGACTAGCGGGACAATGAATGAGCAGTTCTTC. Its protein product is CASSGTGTSGTMNEQFF.

The rearrangement joins TRBV3-1 (or the pseudogene TRBV3-2) to TRBJ2-7; possibly TRBD1 for D (5 bases). The CDR3 is 13 amino acids. V dropped 6 bases and J dropped 2 bases, with 11 bases sitting between them. Germline CDR1 and CDR2: LGHDT and YNNKEL (reference sequence). The CDR3 loop is CASRRTGAYEQYF. In DNA form, the CDR3 reads TGTGCCAGCAGGCGTACAGGTGCCTACGAGCAGTACTTC.

The chain is built from TRBV4-3 and TRBJ2-1, with TRBD2 matching over 7 bases. Germline V gene sequence: CDR1 LGHNA, CDR2 YSLEER. V trimming: 1 base; J trimming: 2 bases; junction bases outside the gene matches: 5. The CDR3 spans 16 residues. CDR3 DNA: TGCGCCAGCAGCCAAGCTGCGGGAGACACCTACAATGAGCAGTTCTTC. As protein: CASSQAAGDTYNEQFF.

CDR3 sequence: CAARREGYNEQFF. The DNA for the CDR3 is TGTGCCGCACGGCGGGAGGGTTACAATGAGCAGTTCTTC. The chain combines TRBV7-2 with TRBJ2-1; 9 bases are shared with TRBD2. Germline CDR1 and CDR2: SGHTA and FQGNSA. The CDR3 is 13 amino acids. After removal of 11 bases from V and 4 bases from J, the junction contained 6 bases not matched to a gene.

The chain recombines TRBV10-2 with TRBJ1-5, with 7 bases aligning to TRBD1. V shed 3 bases, J shed 7 bases, and the junction held 6 bases outside the gene matches. CDR1 and CDR2 from the germline V gene are WSHSY and SAAADI. The CDR3 runs to 14 residues. CDR3 loop: CASSDRPGGQPQHF. The CDR3 coding sequence is TGCGCCAGCAGTGATCGGCCAGGGGGACAGCCCCAGCATTTT.

Written as DNA, the CDR3 is TGTGCCAGCCTGCAGGGGAATTCACCCCTCCACTTT. Amino acid sequence: CASLQGNSPLHF. The chain joins TRBV2 to TRBJ1-6; possibly TRBD1 for D (6 bases). This CDR3 is 12 amino acids long. The germline V gene has CDR1 SNHLY and CDR2 FYNNEI. Trimming stripped 8 bases from V and 7 bases from J, with 9 bases between.

The chain joins TRBV3-1 (or the pseudogene TRBV3-2) to TRBJ2-7; D may be TRBD2 (5 bases). V lost 5 bases and J lost 6, with 11 bases in between. CDR1 is LGHDT and CDR2 is YNNKEL in the germline V gene (reference sequence). The CDR3 consists of 12 residues. The CDR3 DNA sequence: TGTGCCAGCAGCTTCCCCGCGGGCGAGCAGTACTTC. Encoded protein: CASSFPAGEQYF.

J is TRBJ2-6 and V is TRBV27; TRBD2 might be the D (6 bases). This CDR3 region has 17 residues. Trimming cost V 4 bases and J 0 bases, with 13 bases left between them. Germline values: CDR1 MNHEY, CDR2 SMNVEV (reference sequence). Here the CDR3 reads CASSWRGLSSGANVLTF. For the CDR3, the DNA is TGTGCCAGCAGTTGGCGGGGCCTCAGCTCTGGGGCCAACGTCCTGACTTTC.

CDR3 in amino acids: CASSEVGGSEKGYGYTF. The CDR3, as DNA: TGCGCCAGCAGTGAAGTCGGAGGTTCGGAGAAAGGCTATGGCTACACCTTC. V usage is TRBV10-2 and J usage is TRBJ1-2; D is unclear. Trimming pared 3 bases from V and 4 bases from J, leaving 21 bases between. The CDR3 totals 17 residues. Germline CDR1 WSHSY, CDR2 SAAADI.

This clone was seen once. This chain links TRBV4-2 with TRBJ1-3; perhaps TRBD1 as D (6 bases). The V gene lost 4 bases and the J gene lost 4 bases, with 17 bases spanning the gap. Germline V gene lookup returns CDR1 LGHNA and CDR2 YNFKEQ. The CDR3 sequence is 16 residues long. In DNA form, the CDR3 reads TGTGCCAGCAGCCGAAGAACAGGGCCCTCGGGAAACACCATATATTTT. This encodes CASSRRTGPSGNTIYF.

The V and J genes are TRBV11-2 and TRBJ2-7; 8 nucleotides agree with TRBD1. CDR3 length equals 14 residues. J lost 2 bases, V lost 2 bases, and 2 bases had no gene match. CDR1 and CDR2 (germline): SGHAT, FQNNGV. CDR3 bases: TGTGCCAGCAGCTTACCGACAGGGGCCTACGAGCAGTACTTC. Translated, it gives CASSLPTGAYEQYF.

The chain has TRBV14 and TRBJ2-4, with D possibly being TRBD1 (5 bases). CDR3 size: 15 residues. V shed 4 bases and J shed 2 bases, with 12 bases lying between them. In germline, CDR1 is SGHDN, CDR2 FVKESK. The CDR3 nucleotides read TGTGCCAGCAGCCGGCTGGACACCCCCAAAAACATTCAGTACTTC. Its translation is CASSRLDTPKNIQYF.

V and J are TRBV19 and TRBJ2-2, with 7 bases fitting TRBD2. CDR3 size: 14 residues. Germline CDR1 and CDR2: LNHDA and SQIVND (reference sequence). The J segment lost 7 bases and the V segment lost 3 bases, leaving 5 bases of the junction unmatched. CDR3 region: CASSIYPGGGELFF. The DNA for the CDR3 is TGTGCCAGTAGTATTTACCCGGGGGGCGGGGAGCTGTTTTTT.

As DNA, the CDR3 is TGCACCAGCAGCCAGAGGGACAAGTACACTGAAGCTTTCTTT. Protein: CTSSQRDKYTEAFF. The chain employs TRBV1 and TRBJ1-1; the table's D call of TRBD1 was not tested on the DNA. TRBV1 is a known pseudogene. CDR3 size: 14 residues.

This chain uses TRBV28 with TRBJ1-5; D may be TRBD1 (5 bases). CDR1 and CDR2 from the germline V gene are MDHEN and SYDVKM. The V end lost 2 bases, the J end lost 1 base, and 9 bases lay between the germline ends. This CDR3 spans 15 amino acids. The CDR3 DNA reads TGTGCCAGCAGTTTACGGGGGTTAAGCAATCAGCCCCAGCATTTT. Translating gives CASSLRGLSNQPQHF.

The chain is built from TRBV5-1 and TRBJ2-1; 12 nucleotides line up with TRBD2. The germline gives CDR1 SGHRS, CDR2 YFSETQ. With V trimmed by 1 base and J by 3 bases, 5 bases remained unmatched. The length of the CDR3 is 17 residues. CDR3 loop: CASSLPVGLAGYNEQFF. Written as DNA, the CDR3 is TGCGCCAGCAGCTTGCCCGTGGGACTAGCGGGCTACAATGAGCAGTTCTTC.

The chain recombines TRBV3-1 (or the pseudogene TRBV3-2) with TRBJ2-2; 9 positions agree with TRBD2. Germline lookup yields CDR1 LGHDT and CDR2 YNNKEL (reference sequence). The CDR3 has 14 residues. V dropped 1 base and J dropped 6; count of bases not matched to a gene: 0. The chain's CDR3 is CASSQGLAAGELFF. The DNA of the CDR3 is TGTGCCAGCAGCCAAGGACTAGCGGCCGGGGAGCTGTTTTTT.

This rearrangement joins TRBV28 to TRBJ1-1, with D perhaps TRBD1 (5 bases). CDR1 is MDHEN and CDR2 is SYDVKM in the germline V gene. Trimming shortened V by 4 bases and J by 0 bases, and 9 bases separated the two germline ends. The CDR3 has 14 amino acids. The DNA of the CDR3 is TGTGCCAGCAGTTGGGGGGGACTGAACACTGAAGCTTTCTTT. Its translation: CASSWGGLNTEAFF.

The chain couples TRBV4-1 to TRBJ2-5; D not resolved. Germline-derived CDR1 and CDR2 are MGHRA and YSYEKL. This CDR3 comprises 13 residues. V was cut by 1 base and J by 1 base, with 4 bases left in between. The CDR3 nucleotides read TGCGCCAGCAGCCAAGGCGGCCAAGAGACCCAGTACTTC. This codes for CASSQGGQETQYF.

This chain connects TRBV11-2 to TRBJ1-1; no firm D call. Germline CDR1 is SGHAT and CDR2 is FQNNGV. The CDR3 runs 16 residues. The V end lost 2 bases, the J end lost 6 bases, and 19 bases lay between the germline ends. CDR3 sequence (DNA): TGTGCCAGCAGCTTACTCGGCAGCTGGGAGGAGGCTGAAGCTTTCTTT. Amino acid sequence: CASSLLGSWEEAEAFF.

J is TRBJ2-7 and V is TRBV24-1, with TRBD2 matching over 12 bases. The V gene end was trimmed by 6 bases and the J gene end by 5 bases; junction bases not matched to a gene: 4. The germline V gene encodes CDR1 KGHDR and CDR2 SFDVKD. The CDR3 length is 14 residues. The CDR3 DNA reads TGTGCCACCAGTACTAGCGGGAGGCTCGACGAGCAGTACTTC. Encoded protein: CATSTSGRLDEQYF.